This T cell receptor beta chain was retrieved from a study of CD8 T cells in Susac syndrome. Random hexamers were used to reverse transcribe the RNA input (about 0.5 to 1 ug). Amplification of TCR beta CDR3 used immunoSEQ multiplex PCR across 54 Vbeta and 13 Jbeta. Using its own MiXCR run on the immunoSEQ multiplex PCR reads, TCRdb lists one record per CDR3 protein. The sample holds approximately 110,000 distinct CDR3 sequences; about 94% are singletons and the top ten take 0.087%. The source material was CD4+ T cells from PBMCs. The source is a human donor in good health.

CDR3 nucleotides: TGCGCCAGCAGCTCACCAGGGGGCGGCACTGAAGCTTTCTTT. Protein: CASSSPGGGTEAFF. V gene TRBV5-1 combines with J gene TRBJ1-1, with 8 bases aligning to TRBD1. This CDR3 has 14 residues. Germline CDR1 reads SGHRS; CDR2 reads YFSETQ. Unmatched junction bases numbered 5, after V lost 3 bases and J lost 4 bases.